This TCR beta chain comes out of a study of T cells in Graves' hyperthyroidism and ophthalmopathy. RNA transcripts served as the template for amplifying TCR beta CDR3 regions. First-round RT-PCR of the TCR CDR3 relied on the HTBI primer set. TCRdb processed the multiplex PCR reads anew with MiXCR; each CDR3 protein has one entry. The table has around 390,000 distinct CDR3 sequences, around 15% seen once; the top ten hold about 18%. CDR1 and CDR2 from the germline V gene are SGHDN and FVKESK. The length of the CDR3 is 16 residues. V gave up 4 bases and J gave up 3 bases, with 15 bases separating them. The sequence was obtained from a woman between 25 and 40 years old with Graves' ophthalmopathy. Sequenced: blood. This chain links TRBV14 with TRBJ2-2, with a tentative D call TRBD2 (7 bases). The CDR3 region is CASSRLGGRHTGELFF. As DNA, the CDR3 is TGTGCCAGCAGCCGGCTGGGGGGGCGGCACACCGGGGAGCTGTTTTTT.